This TCR beta chain derives from a study of beta chain features in type 1 diabetes. Study-level background: Cell yields, age and gender were similar between patients and healthy donors. Regarding the study as a whole: Whether HLA type affects TCRB rearrangement stayed undetermined in the present work. In all four CD4+ subsets, TCRB CDR3 length was significantly, moderately reduced in type 1 diabetes. It was among patients, rather than healthy donors, that naive, central memory and Treg TCRB repertoires appeared more similar.

V was shortened by 3 bases and J by 2 bases, with 9 bases between the two germline ends. There are 14 residues in the CDR3. Per germline, CDR1 SGHVS and CDR2 FQNEAQ. The sample holds a few counts of this clone. Its target is not known. Every isolated RNA sample was fully reverse transcribed, so sequencing captured expressed TCRB transcripts. Measured with immunoSEQ multiplex PCR; TCRdb has only the in-frame clones, and not every one. The sample consists of about 930,000 clones, 15% to 20% of them appearing once. This clonotype was sampled from a woman aged 18-35 years in good health. The V gene is TRBV7-8, the J gene TRBJ2-3, with D possibly matching TRBD1 (5 bases). Sequencing used naive CD4+ T cells from blood. CDR3 sequence reads: CASSFDRFTDTQYF. CDR3 sequence (DNA): TGTGCCAGCAGCTTCGACAGATTCACAGATACGCAGTATTTT.